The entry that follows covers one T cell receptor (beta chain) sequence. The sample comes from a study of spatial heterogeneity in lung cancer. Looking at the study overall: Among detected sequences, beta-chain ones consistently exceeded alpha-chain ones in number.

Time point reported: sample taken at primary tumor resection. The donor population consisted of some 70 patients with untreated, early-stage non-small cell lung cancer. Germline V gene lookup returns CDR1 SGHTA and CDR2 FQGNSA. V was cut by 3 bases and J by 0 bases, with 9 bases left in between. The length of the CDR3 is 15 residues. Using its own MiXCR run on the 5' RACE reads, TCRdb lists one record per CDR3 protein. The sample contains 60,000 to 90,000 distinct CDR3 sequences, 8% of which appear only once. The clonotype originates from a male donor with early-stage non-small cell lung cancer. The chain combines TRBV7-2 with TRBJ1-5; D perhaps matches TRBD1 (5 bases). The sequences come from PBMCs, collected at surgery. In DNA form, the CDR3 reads TGTGCCAGCAGCTTTACAGGTGATAGCAATCAGCCCCAGCATTTT. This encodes CASSFTGDSNQPQHF.